The 29 T cell receptor beta chains below were found in one sample sequenced in a study of blood T cell repertoires in COVID-19. Sequencing was performed with immunoSEQ multiplex PCR; in TCRdb, only in-frame clones are kept and a portion is missing. The sample comprises some 160,000 clones, 80% of which are singletons, and 3.4% rests with the top ten. Sequenced: PBMCs or T cells enriched from blood (not recorded which). These receptors came from a woman aged 55-70 years who had recovered from COVID-19.

With regard to this clone: A much larger clone lies a single base off, so this may be a read error. This sample also contains other DNA sequences that code for the same CDR3. V is TRBV27 and J is TRBJ2-7; TRBD1 agrees at 7 bases. This CDR3 contains 14 residues. V dropped 4 bases and J dropped 2; count of bases not matched to a gene: 5. Germline V CDR1 and CDR2: MNHEY, SMNVEV (reference sequence). The CDR3, as DNA: TGTGCCAGCAGTTGGACAGGAGGAGCCTACGAGCAGTACTTC. It yields the protein CASSWTGGAYEQYF.

The chain has TRBV30 and TRBJ2-7, with 7 bases aligning to TRBD1. The CDR3 runs to 15 residues. The V and J ends lost 3 bases and 2 bases, in that order; junction bases with no gene match: 10. Germline V gives CDR1 GTSNPN, CDR2 SVGIG (reference sequence). The CDR3 region is CAWRNRDSGPYEQYF. Here the CDR3 DNA reads TGTGCCTGGAGAAACCGGGACAGTGGACCCTACGAGCAGTACTTC.

The rearrangement joins TRBV4-1 to TRBJ2-3; a weak D match, TRBD2 (6 bases). Trimming stripped 10 bases from V and 2 bases from J, with 16 bases between. This CDR3 has 14 residues. CDR1 is MGHRA, CDR2 YSYEKL, per germline. CDR3: CATSPAGYTDTQYF. In DNA form, the CDR3 reads TGCGCCACCTCCCCAGCGGGCTACACAGATACGCAGTATTTT.

The J gene is TRBJ1-1, the V gene TRBV12-3 or TRBV12-4; TRBD1 might be the D (6 bases). Trimming stripped 6 bases from V and 12 bases from J, with 20 bases between. The length of the CDR3 is 13 residues. The CDR3 sequence: CASSPRGGQRTFF. DNA for the CDR3: TGTGCCAGCAGCCCCCGCGGGGGACAAAGAACTTTCTTT.

This clone was counted ten times or more. The chain couples TRBV7-2 to TRBJ2-3; 11 bases match TRBD2. Germline-derived CDR1 and CDR2 are SGHTA and FQGNSA. The V segment lost 5 bases and the J segment 3 bases; nucleotides outside the gene matches: 10. The CDR3 covers 17 residues. Here the CDR3 DNA reads TGTGCCAGCAGCCACAGAGCACTAGCGGGGGAGACAGATACGCAGTATTTT. Amino acids: CASSHRALAGETDTQYF. The whole variable domain, remainder taken from reference TRBV7-2 and TRBJ2-3, is GAGVSQSPSNKVTEKGKDVELRCDPISGHTALYWYRQSLGQGLEFLIYFQGNSAPDKSGLPSDRFSAERTGGSVSTLTIQRTQQEDSAVYLCASSHRALAGETDTQYFGPGTRLTVL.

Only a few counts were recorded for this clone. This chain uses TRBV5-1 with TRBJ1-2; D remains unclear. Germline-derived CDR1 and CDR2 are SGHRS and YFSETQ. V dropped 2 bases and J dropped 4 bases, with 15 bases sitting between them. The CDR3 is made up of 15 amino acids. CDR3 nucleotide sequence: TGCGCCAGCAGCTTTGGTACATCCCCTGGCTATGGCTACACCTTC. Protein: CASSFGTSPGYGYTF.

This sequence joins TRBV5-6 and TRBJ2-4; D is possibly TRBD2 (5 bases). CDR1 is SGHDT, CDR2 YYEEEE, per germline. The CDR3 is 13 residues long. V lost 0 bases and J lost 7, with 8 bases in between. The CDR3 DNA reads as TGTGCCAGCAGCTTGGCGGGGTCGAACATTCAGTACTTC. It is translated as CASSLAGSNIQYF.

This clone is deemed medium-sized (0.01 to 0.1%). The V and J genes are TRBV2 and TRBJ2-5; 11 positions agree with TRBD2. The length of the CDR3 is 16 residues. The V gene end was trimmed by 4 bases and the J gene end by 4 bases; junction bases not matched to a gene: 8. CDR1 is SNHLY and CDR2 is FYNNEI in the germline V gene. The CDR3 region has the DNA TGTGCCAGCAGTGTTAGCGGGGGGGCTCTTTCAGAGACCCAGTACTTC. As protein: CASSVSGGALSETQYF.

The rearrangement uses TRBV2 and TRBJ2-1, with TRBD2 matching 9 bases. With 2 bases clipped from V and 1 base from J, the junction kept 9 bases outside the gene matches. CDR3 length: 18 amino acids. Germline CDR1 and CDR2: SNHLY and FYNNEI. The CDR3 region is CASSERLAGMKSYNEQFF. The CDR3 region has the DNA TGTGCCAGCAGTGAAAGGCTAGCGGGGATGAAATCCTACAATGAGCAGTTCTTC. The entire variable domain, with the rest obtained from reference TRBV2 and TRBJ2-1, is as follows: EPEVTQTPSHQVTQMGQEVILRCVPISNHLYFYWYRQILGQKVEFLVSFYNNEISEKSEIFDDQFSVERPDGSNFTLKIRSTKLEDSAMYFCASSERLAGMKSYNEQFFGPGTRLTVL.

V is TRBV10-3 and J is TRBJ1-2, with TRBD1 identical over 9 bases. The V gene end was trimmed by 0 bases and the J gene end by 2 bases; junction bases not matched to a gene: 4. Germline V gene sequence: CDR1 ENHRY, CDR2 SYGVKD. This CDR3 has 16 residues. The CDR3 DNA reads TGTGCCATCAGTGAGTCAGTGACAGGGGGGAACTATGGCTACACCTTC. Protein: CAISESVTGGNYGYTF.

This chain joins TRBV2 and TRBJ1-2; a weak D match, TRBD1 (5 bases). Germline CDR1 is SNHLY and CDR2 is FYNNEI. The CDR3 contains 16 residues. V lost 0 bases to trimming and J lost 6 bases, with 17 bases between them. The CDR3 is CASSEAYRLSVDGYTF. CDR3 coding DNA: TGTGCCAGCAGTGAAGCTTACAGGTTATCCGTTGATGGCTACACCTTC.

This rearrangement joins TRBV5-1 to TRBJ2-7; 9 positions match TRBD1. CDR1 is SGHRS, CDR2 YFSETQ, per germline. V shed 4 bases and J 2 bases; nucleotides not matched to a gene: 4. The length of the CDR3 is 14 residues. The CDR3: CASSPGTGPYEQYF. CDR3 coding DNA: TGCGCCAGCAGCCCCGGGACAGGGCCCTACGAGCAGTACTTC.

The chain is built from TRBV7-3 and TRBJ1-1, with D possibly matching TRBD1 (5 bases). Per germline, CDR1 SGHTA and CDR2 FQGTGA. V lost 3 bases and J 1 base, leaving 9 bases between the germline ends. The CDR3 consists of 14 residues. The CDR3 nucleotides are TGTGCCAGCAGCTTGACGGGGGAGAACACTGAAGCTTTCTTT. Protein product: CASSLTGENTEAFF. Using reference TRBV7-3 and TRBJ1-1 for the parts outside the CDR3, the full variable domain is GAGVSQTPSNKVTEKGKYVELRCDPISGHTALYWYRQSLGQGPEFLIYFQGTGAADDSGLPNDRFFAVRPEGSVSTLKIQRTERGDSAVYLCASSLTGENTEAFFGQGTRLTVV.

Only a few counts were recorded for this clone. Here the CDR3 DNA reads TGTGCCAGCAGCCCCATCAACAGGGTGGATTACTATGGCTACACCTTC. This sequence encodes CASSPINRVDYYGYTF. This chain uses TRBV3-1 (or the pseudogene TRBV3-2) with TRBJ1-2, with a tentative D call TRBD1 (6 bases). In germline, CDR1 is LGHDT, CDR2 YNNKEL (reference sequence). Trimming pared 4 bases from V and 3 bases from J, leaving 18 bases between. There are 16 residues in the CDR3.

The chain couples TRBV18 to TRBJ2-7; 9 nucleotides align to TRBD1. CDR3 length equals 14 residues. Germline CDR1 is KGHSH and CDR2 is LQKENI. V dropped 3 bases and J dropped 4; count of bases not matched to a gene: 4. CDR3 sequence reads: CASSPPGQGYEQYF. The CDR3 DNA is TGTGCCAGCTCACCTCCGGGACAGGGTTACGAGCAGTACTTC. Based on the CDR3 plus reference TRBV18 and TRBJ2-7, the full variable domain is NAGVMQNPRHLVRRRGQEARLRCSPMKGHSHVYWYRQLPEEGLKFMVYLQKENIIDESGMPKERFSAEFPKEGPSILRIQQVVRGDSAAYFCASSPPGQGYEQYFGPGTRLTVT.

The chain uses TRBV11-2 and TRBJ1-2; 8 nucleotides match TRBD1. V shed 2 bases and J 4 bases; nucleotides not matched to a gene: 3. This CDR3 is 14 amino acids long. Germline CDR1 is SGHAT and CDR2 is FQNNGV. CDR3 nucleotides: TGTGCCAGCAGCTTAAGTACAGGGGGCTATGGCTACACCTTC. It codes for CASSLSTGGYGYTF. Full variable domain (missing parts from reference TRBV11-2 and TRBJ1-2): EAGVAQSPRYKIIEKRQSVAFWCNPISGHATLYWYQQILGQGPKLLIQFQNNGVVDDSQLPKDRFSAERLKGVDSTLKIQPAKLEDSAVYLCASSLSTGGYGYTFGSGTRLTVV.

The chain uses TRBV10-3 and TRBJ2-3, with D possibly being TRBD2 (6 bases). There are 13 residues in the CDR3. V lost 10 bases and J 5 bases, leaving 16 bases between the germline ends. Germline loops: CDR1 ENHRY, CDR2 SYGVKD. The chain's CDR3 is CASWGESLDTQYF. The CDR3 nucleotides are TGTGCCAGCTGGGGGGAATCTCTAGATACGCAGTATTTT.

A few counts support this clone. This rearrangement joins TRBV9 to TRBJ1-3; 9 positions match TRBD1. Germline values: CDR1 SGDLS, CDR2 YYNGEE. V was pared by 2 bases and J by 1 base, with 1 base of the junction left unmatched. This CDR3 has 15 residues. The CDR3 bases are TGTGCCAGCAGCGTTGGGACAGGGTCTGGAAACACCATATATTTT. Residues: CASSVGTGSGNTIYF.

The chain recombines TRBV29-1 with TRBJ2-5; 7 nucleotides match TRBD1. Germline-derived CDR1 and CDR2 are SQVTM and ANQGSEA. V gave up 7 bases and J gave up 2 bases; unmatched junction bases: 7. This CDR3 is built from 13 residues. The CDR3 reads CSADDREQETQYF. DNA of the CDR3: TGCAGCGCCGATGACAGGGAACAAGAGACCCAGTACTTC.

The chain combines TRBV11-2 with TRBJ2-5, with no clear D. The V end lost 2 bases, the J end lost 1 base, and 11 bases lay between the germline ends. From germline, CDR1 is SGHAT and CDR2 FQNNGV. The CDR3 is 15 residues long. As DNA, the CDR3 is TGTGCCAGCAGCTTAAGAAGACACATCCAAGAGACCCAGTACTTC. It yields the protein CASSLRRHIQETQYF. Filled out from reference TRBV11-2 and TRBJ2-5, the complete variable domain reads EAGVAQSPRYKIIEKRQSVAFWCNPISGHATLYWYQQILGQGPKLLIQFQNNGVVDDSQLPKDRFSAERLKGVDSTLKIQPAKLEDSAVYLCASSLRRHIQETQYFGPGTRLLVL.

This sequence joins TRBV27 and TRBJ2-7, with D possibly matching TRBD2 (5 bases). V lost 3 bases and J lost 5, with 11 bases in between. CDR1 MNHEY and CDR2 SMNVEV come from the germline V gene (reference sequence). This CDR3 spans 13 amino acids. The CDR3 here is CASSFIYGNEQYF. For the CDR3, the DNA is TGTGCCAGCAGTTTCATATACGGGAACGAGCAGTACTTC.

This chain joins TRBV7-3 and TRBJ1-2, with a possible D match to TRBD1 (6 bases). V shed 8 bases and J shed 4 bases, with 17 bases lying between them. In germline, CDR1 is SGHTA, CDR2 FQGTGA. The CDR3 sequence is 14 residues long. The CDR3 loop reads CASAEAGAGYGYTF. CDR3 nucleotide sequence: TGTGCCAGCGCCGAGGCGGGGGCTGGCTATGGCTACACCTTC.

The V and J genes are TRBV7-2 and TRBJ2-1; D is unclear. V shed 3 bases and J shed 12 bases, with 15 bases lying between them. Germline CDR1 and CDR2: SGHTA and FQGNSA. The CDR3 runs 13 residues. The CDR3 reads CASSFGSDGRQFF. The CDR3 DNA reads as TGTGCCAGCAGCTTCGGGTCCGACGGTCGGCAGTTCTTC.

The chain is built from TRBV29-1 and TRBJ2-5, with D perhaps matching TRBD1 (5 bases). From germline, CDR1 is SQVTM and CDR2 ANQGSEA. V shed 1 base and J shed 3 bases, with 12 bases lying between them. CDR3 length equals 14 residues. In DNA, the CDR3 is TGCAGCGTTGAAGCCTTTGACAGCGAAGAGACCCAGTACTTC. Amino acids: CSVEAFDSEETQYF.

This chain joins TRBV5-1 and TRBJ1-5; 7 nucleotides line up with TRBD1. This CDR3 has 14 amino acids. J lost 7 bases, V lost 2 bases, and 6 bases had no gene match. From germline, CDR1 is SGHRS and CDR2 YFSETQ. CDR3 protein: CASSFGTEGQPQHF. Here the CDR3 DNA reads TGCGCCAGCAGCTTTGGGACAGAGGGCCAGCCCCAGCATTTT.

The chain is built from TRBV30 and TRBJ2-1; 8 bases fit TRBD1. The CDR3 has 14 amino acids. V lost 2 bases to trimming and J lost 4 bases; unmatched junction nucleotides: 4. The V gene's germline CDR1 is GTSNPN and CDR2 SVGIG (reference sequence). CDR3 in amino acids: CAWSWDRLYNEQFF. The CDR3 coding sequence is TGTGCCTGGAGTTGGGACAGGCTTTACAATGAGCAGTTCTTC.

V gene TRBV9 combines with J gene TRBJ2-2, with 9 nucleotides matching TRBD2. Germline trimming cut 0 bases from V and 1 base from J; bases unmatched to any gene: 4. CDR3 length: 17 residues. Germline assignment: CDR1 SGDLS and CDR2 YYNGEE. CDR3 nucleotide sequence: TGTGCCAGCAGCGTAGGGTCTAGCGGGGTGAACACCGGGGAGCTGTTTTTT. Translated: CASSVGSSGVNTGELFF.

The rearrangement links TRBV6-5 to TRBJ1-1, with D possibly TRBD1 on 6 matching bases. This CDR3 is 14 amino acids long. Deletions cut 7 bases from V and 1 base from J, with 13 bases between. Germline V CDR1 and CDR2: MNHEY, SVGAGI. CDR3 loop: CASTKGGRNTEAFF. The CDR3, as DNA: TGTGCCAGCACCAAGGGGGGGCGGAACACTGAAGCTTTCTTT.

This rearrangement joins TRBV7-2 to TRBJ1-1; weak D call: TRBD1 (5 bases). V was clipped by 7 bases and J by 6 bases, with 21 bases between them. Germline-derived CDR1 and CDR2 are SGHTA and FQGNSA. CDR3 length: 15 amino acids. CDR3 residues: CASNDPAGGRAEAFF. Here the CDR3 DNA reads TGTGCCAGCAACGACCCAGCGGGGGGGAGGGCTGAAGCTTTCTTT.